These 6 T cell receptor beta chains originate from one sample sequenced in a study of OX40 agonist ivuxolimab in advanced cancers. The data were produced by immunoSEQ multiplex PCR, yet TCRdb's version contains in-frame clones alone and is incomplete. The data contain 85,000 to 100,000 clones, around 87% of them singletons. The source material was CD4+ or CD8+ T cells sorted from blood, sampled in a trial of the OX40 agonist ivuxolimab. These receptors originate from an adult with an advanced solid tumor such as melanoma, head and neck, liver or kidney cancer.

This chain connects TRBV21-1 to TRBJ2-3; the D segment call TRBD2 is taken from the table without a DNA check. TRBV21-1 is labeled a pseudogene. The CDR3 consists of 16 residues. CDR3 region: CASSKERGPSTDTQYF. The CDR3 nucleotides are TGTGCCAGCAGCAAAGAGCGCGGGCCAAGCACAGATACGCAGTATTTT.

The chain joins TRBV19 to TRBJ1-2; TRBD1 might be the D (5 bases). The V gene lost 3 bases and the J gene lost 4 bases, with 12 bases spanning the gap. Germline values: CDR1 LNHDA, CDR2 SQIVND (reference sequence). This CDR3 has 14 amino acids. CDR3 DNA: TGTGCCAGTAGTATCCCAGGGTCGCGCTATGGCTACACCTTC. Encoded protein: CASSIPGSRYGYTF.

The rearrangement links TRBV7-2 to TRBJ2-1; D remains ambiguous. Trimming removed 7 bases from V and 2 bases from J, with 9 bases in between. The V gene's germline CDR1 is SGHTA and CDR2 FQGNSA. The length of the CDR3 is 13 residues. As DNA, the CDR3 is TGTGCCAGCACAAGCGCGACCTACAATGAGCAGTTCTTC. As protein: CASTSATYNEQFF.

This rearrangement joins TRBV7-8 to TRBJ2-3; TRBD2 matches 8 bases. Germline V lookup: CDR1 SGHVS, CDR2 FQNEAQ. This CDR3 region has 16 residues. Trimming removed 3 bases from V and 4 bases from J; junction bases left unmatched: 9. The chain's CDR3 is CASSFSAGVGPDTQYF. DNA for the CDR3: TGTGCCAGCAGCTTCTCAGCGGGAGTGGGTCCAGATACGCAGTATTTT.

This chain joins TRBV2 and TRBJ2-1, with 10 nucleotides matching TRBD1. V shed 6 bases, J shed 2 bases, and the junction held 4 bases outside the gene matches. The CDR3 is 15 residues long. Per germline, CDR1 SNHLY and CDR2 FYNNEI. CDR3 DNA sequence: TGTGCCAGCAGGAGGGGGACAGGGGCCTACAATGAGCAGTTCTTC. Translated: CASRRGTGAYNEQFF.

V and J are TRBV5-1 and TRBJ1-2; tentatively, D is TRBD1 (6 bases). The CDR3 is made up of 17 amino acids. Germline assignment: CDR1 SGHRS and CDR2 YFSETQ. V shed 5 bases and J shed 3 bases, with 23 bases lying between them. CDR3: CASSFKGDTIFDYGYTF. As DNA, the CDR3 is TGCGCCAGCAGTTTCAAAGGGGACACCATTTTTGACTATGGCTACACCTTC.